Listed below are T cell receptor beta chains from one sample, sequenced in a study of blood T cell repertoires in COVID-19. Assay used: immunoSEQ multiplex PCR; TCRdb lists only in-frame clones, some missing. The sample records about 260,000 clones, less than 90% being singletons. Sequencing was performed on peripheral blood. These receptors were obtained from a man aged 25-45 years with active or convalescent COVID-19. Each CDR3 is given without its conserved first and last residue. Some rows mark clone size as missing; the rest say once, few, many or name a class of expanded clone.

clone_size: -
v_call: TRBV9
cdr3_aa: ASSASPAYNEKLF

clone_size: -
v_call: TRBV3-1/TRBV3-2
cdr3_aa: ASRSGANTGELF

clone_size: -
v_call: TRBV7-8
cdr3_aa: ATSGGREQY

clone_size: -
v_call: TRBV6-5
cdr3_aa: ASSYSAGEYDYGYT

clone_size: -
v_call: TRBV6-2/TRBV6-3
cdr3_aa: ASSFYRSNTEAF

clone_size: -
v_call: TRBV3-1/TRBV3-2
cdr3_aa: ASSRTRETNSPLH

clone_size: -
v_call: TRBV9
cdr3_aa: ASSARQGTNEKLF

clone_size: -
v_call: TRBV2
cdr3_aa: ASRLLDSYNSPLH

clone_size: -
v_call: TRBV20-1
cdr3_aa: SARASYEQY

clone_size: -
v_call: TRBV5-8
cdr3_aa: ASSRGGGFTDTQY

clone_size: -
v_call: TRBV7-3
cdr3_aa: ASSYDRPGGNYEQY

clone_size: -
v_call: TRBV5-4
cdr3_aa: ASSFGDRNTGELF

clone_size: -
v_call: TRBV11-2
cdr3_aa: ASSSNLVSQETQY

clone_size: once
v_call: TRBV5-1
cdr3_aa: ASSLEGARSEQY

clone_size: -
v_call: TRBV9
cdr3_aa: ASSVGLAGGRGNPGELF

clone_size: -
v_call: TRBV4-1
cdr3_aa: ASSQDHDSFNRPQH

clone_size: -
v_call: TRBV25-1
cdr3_aa: ASSKVGVGSYNEQF

clone_size: -
v_call: TRBV7-3
cdr3_aa: ASSLVGAEDEQY

clone_size: -
v_call: TRBV6-5
cdr3_aa: ASSYSKTVGEKLF

clone_size: -
v_call: TRBV14
cdr3_aa: ASSLPGQAPYEQY

clone_size: -
v_call: TRBV7-2
cdr3_aa: ASSLDLAGGPPRTDTQY

clone_size: -
v_call: TRBV5-1
cdr3_aa: ASSSGENEQF

clone_size: -
v_call: TRBV19
cdr3_aa: ASSMSNSYNEQF

clone_size: few
v_call: TRBV7-3
cdr3_aa: ASSLQGSEQY

clone_size: -
v_call: TRBV19
cdr3_aa: ASSIGQFNSPLH

clone_size: -
v_call: TRBV29-1
cdr3_aa: SVETSGARDTQY

clone_size: few
v_call: TRBV25-1
cdr3_aa: ASTRTHGQTVFCGYT